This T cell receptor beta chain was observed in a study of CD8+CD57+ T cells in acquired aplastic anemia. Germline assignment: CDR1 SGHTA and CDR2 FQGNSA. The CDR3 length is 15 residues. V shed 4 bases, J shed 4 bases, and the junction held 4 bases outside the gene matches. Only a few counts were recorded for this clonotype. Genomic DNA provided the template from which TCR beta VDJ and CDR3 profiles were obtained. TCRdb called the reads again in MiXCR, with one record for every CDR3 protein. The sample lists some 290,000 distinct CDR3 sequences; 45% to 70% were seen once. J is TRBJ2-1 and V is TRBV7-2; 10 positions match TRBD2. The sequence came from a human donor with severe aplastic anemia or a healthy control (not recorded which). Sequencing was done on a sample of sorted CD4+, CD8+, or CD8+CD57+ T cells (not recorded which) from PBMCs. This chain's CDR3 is CASSSSGGRYNEQFF. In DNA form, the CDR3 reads TGTGCCAGCAGCTCTAGCGGGGGCCGGTACAATGAGCAGTTCTTC.